The subject of this entry is one T cell receptor (beta chain). Germline CDR1 and CDR2: SGHTA and FQGNSA. The CDR3 has 15 residues. V lost 6 bases and J lost 6, with 18 bases in between. Repertoires were generated with immunoSEQ multiplex PCR, while TCRdb's copy carries only in-frame clones and drops some. The top ten clones hold over 1.5% of a sample with over 200,000 clones, 75% to 90% of them seen once. The data stem from a study of blood T cell repertoires in COVID-19. The recovered donors of Cohort 3 showed two negative PCRs, clearance, or symptom resolution. The sample was PBMCs or T cells enriched from blood (not recorded which). The TCR was taken from a woman aged 50 to 65 who had recovered from COVID-19. The genes are TRBV7-2 and TRBJ2-1, with a weak D call TRBD2 (6 bases). As DNA, the CDR3 is TGTGCCAGCAGGGGCATGACGGGAGTTGTCAATGAGCAGTTCTTC. Protein sequence: CASRGMTGVVNEQFF.